This T cell receptor (beta chain) was sequenced in a study of blood T cell repertoires in COVID-19. Looking at the study overall: The origin of the acute and convalescent COVID-19 samples was the United States, Italy and Spain. Sources were T cells, B-cell-depleted T cells, or PBMCs; the material itself was cDNA or gDNA.

This CDR3 contains 14 residues. The germline CDR1 and CDR2 sequences are SGDLS and YYNGEE. Trimming took 0 bases from V and 2 from J, leaving 8 bases between them. How the authors handled the data: It was from reference gene primer amplification that nucleated cell counts were estimated. The data were produced by immunoSEQ multiplex PCR, yet TCRdb's version contains in-frame clones alone and is incomplete. Clone size and the V and J calls come from that table; the DNA yielded D and trimming. This sample has tens of thousands of clones, with around four fifths found just once. The sequence was obtained from a man aged 65-85 years with acute or convalescent COVID-19. This sequence joins TRBV9 and TRBJ1-1; D is uncertain. What was sequenced was peripheral blood. The CDR3 DNA sequence: TGTGCCAGCAGCGTAGGGACTGGAAACACTGAAGCTTTCTTT. Amino acid sequence: CASSVGTGNTEAFF.